The clone carrying this T cell receptor beta chain was observed a few times. What it binds is not known. Regarding time point: sample taken at primary tumor resection. Frozen PBMC, nontumor lung or tumor provided whole RNA, which was sequenced unsorted. TCRdb reprocessed the 5' RACE reads via MiXCR and lists one record per CDR3 protein. The sample records some 50,000 distinct CDR3 sequences, 6.5% to 8% being singletons. These data originate in a study of spatial heterogeneity in lung cancer. Study information: The mean occurrence of each unique TCR and UMI combination in raw reads exceeded eight. Regarding the study as a whole: Blood carried ubiquitous expanded tumor TCRs more at resection than follow-up.

CDR1 LGHNA and CDR2 YSLEER come from the germline V gene. The CDR3 sequence is 16 residues long. The V end was cut by 0 bases, the J end by 7 bases, with 15 bases between. The chain uses TRBV4-3 and TRBJ1-4; weak D call: TRBD1 (6 bases). This receptor was identified in a female donor with early-stage non-small cell lung cancer. Material: PBMCs, obtained at surgery. CDR3 amino acids: CASSQDRGALGEKLFF. CDR3 in DNA: TGCGCCAGCAGCCAAGATCGGGGGGCGCTCGGTGAAAAACTGTTTTTT.